This T cell receptor (beta chain) was documented in a study of cytomegalovirus exposure and HLA in healthy donors. PCR was performed using 60 Vbeta and 13 Jbeta primers. Clones were read by immunoSEQ multiplex PCR, and TCRdb kept only the in-frame ones, dropping some. The sample records about 150,000 clones, roughly a tenth being singletons. The germline gives CDR1 SGHDT, CDR2 YYEEEE. V shed 4 bases and J 1 base; nucleotides not matched to a gene: 9. The CDR3 consists of 16 residues. This chain links TRBV5-6 with TRBJ1-2; 8 bases are a match to TRBD1. Sequences were obtained from PBMCs. The TCR sequence derives from a male donor in good health and CMV-seronegative. The CDR3 here is CASSPPTRGLNYGYTF. In DNA form, the CDR3 reads TGTGCCAGCAGCCCTCCCACCAGGGGGCTTAACTATGGCTACACCTTC.